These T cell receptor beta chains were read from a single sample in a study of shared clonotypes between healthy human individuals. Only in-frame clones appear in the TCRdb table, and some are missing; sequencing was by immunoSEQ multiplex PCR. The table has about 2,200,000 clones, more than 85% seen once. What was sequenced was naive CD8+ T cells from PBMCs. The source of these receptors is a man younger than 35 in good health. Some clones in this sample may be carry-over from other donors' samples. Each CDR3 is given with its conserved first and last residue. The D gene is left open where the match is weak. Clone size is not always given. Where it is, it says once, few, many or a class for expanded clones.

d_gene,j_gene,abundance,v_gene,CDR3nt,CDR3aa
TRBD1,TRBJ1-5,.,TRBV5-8,TGTGCCAGCAGCGGATCGGACAGGGTAAATCAGCCCCAGCATTTT,CASSGSDRVNQPQHF
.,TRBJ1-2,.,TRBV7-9,TGTGCCAGCAGCTTAGATCCCCCTTTGGGGCATGGCTACACCTTC,CASSLDPPLGHGYTF
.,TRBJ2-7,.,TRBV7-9,TGTGCCAGCAGCGTCCGGGACCCACCCTACGAGCAGTACTTC,CASSVRDPPYEQYF
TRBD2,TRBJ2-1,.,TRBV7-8,TGTGCCAGCAGCCCCGGACTAGCGGGAGGCTGGAGCTCCTACAATGAGCAGTTCTTC,CASSPGLAGGWSSYNEQFF
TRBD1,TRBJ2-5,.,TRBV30,TGTGCCTGGAGTCCGCAGGGGGCGAGCGGACAGTACTTC,CAWSPQGASGQYF
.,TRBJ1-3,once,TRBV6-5,TGTGCCAGCAGCCGGCTGGGTGCCTCTGGAAACACCATATATTTT,CASSRLGASGNTIYF
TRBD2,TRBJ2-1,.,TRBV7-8,TGTGCCAGCAGCTCTAGCGGGAGAGGACTGAGGGATGAGCAGTTCTTC,CASSSSGRGLRDEQFF
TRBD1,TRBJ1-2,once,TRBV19,TGTGCCAGTAACCTGCAGGCAGGGGGTCATGGCTACACCTTC,CASNLQAGGHGYTF
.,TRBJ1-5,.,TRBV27,TGTGCCAGCAGTAAGACAGTTTATAGCAATCAGCCCCAGCATTTT,CASSKTVYSNQPQHF
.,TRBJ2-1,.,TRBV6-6,TGTGCCAGCAGTACGCGACCGAATGAGCAGTTCTTC,CASSTRPNEQFF
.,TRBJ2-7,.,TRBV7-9,TGTGCCAGCAGTCGGGCGATAGGGCGCAATGCCGAGCAGTACTTC,CASSRAIGRNAEQYF
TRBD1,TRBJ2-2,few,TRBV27,TGTGCCAGCAGGACAGGGGGGCACACCGGGGAGCTGTTTTTT,CASRTGGHTGELFF
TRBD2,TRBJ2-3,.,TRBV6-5,TGTGCCAGCAGACGACTAGCGGGAGGGCGAGATACGCAGTATTTT,CASRRLAGGRDTQYF
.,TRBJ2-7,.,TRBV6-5,TGTGCCAGCAGTTACTCGAGAACACCGGGCGACGAGCAGTACTTC,CASSYSRTPGDEQYF
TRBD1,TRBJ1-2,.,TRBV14,TGTGCCAGCAGCCAAGGACAGGGGCCTTTCTATGGCTACACCTTC,CASSQGQGPFYGYTF
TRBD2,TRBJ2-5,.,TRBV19,TGTGCCAGTAGTCCTAGACTAGCCGCAGGGGAGACCCAGTACTTC,CASSPRLAAGETQYF
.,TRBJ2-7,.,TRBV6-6,TGTGCCAGCGCTTCTGGGACCCAGCAGTACTTC,CASASGTQQYF
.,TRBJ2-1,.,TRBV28,TGTGCCAGCAGTTTTGGGGAAGCGTCGAGCTCCTACAATGAGCAGTTCTTC,CASSFGEASSSYNEQFF
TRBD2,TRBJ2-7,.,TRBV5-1,TGCGCCAGCAGCTTGGAGCTAGCGGGAGGGCGGCAGTACTTC,CASSLELAGGRQYF
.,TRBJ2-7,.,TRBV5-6,TGTGCCAGCAGCTTTCGACGGACGATCTACGAGCAGTACTTC,CASSFRRTIYEQYF
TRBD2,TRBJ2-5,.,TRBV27,TGTGCCAGCAGTCCCCCGGGGGTAGCGGGCAAAGCCCAAGAGACCCAGTACTTC,CASSPPGVAGKAQETQYF
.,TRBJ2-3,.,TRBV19,TGTGCCAGTAGTATGGGAGGCACAGATACGCAGTATTTT,CASSMGGTDTQYF
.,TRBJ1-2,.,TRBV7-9,TGTGCCAGCAGCTTAGGGACCGGCCCTCGAGAAGGCTACACCTTC,CASSLGTGPREGYTF
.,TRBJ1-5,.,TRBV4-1,TGCGCCAGCAGTAGTAACAGCGCACCTTATAGCAATCAGCCCCAGCATTTT,CASSSNSAPYSNQPQHF
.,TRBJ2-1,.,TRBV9,TGTGCCAGCAGCGTATGGGGAAATGAGCAGTTCTTC,CASSVWGNEQFF
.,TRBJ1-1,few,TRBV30,TGTGCCTGGAGTGTGGCAGGGTCCACTGAAGCTTTCTTT,CAWSVAGSTEAFF
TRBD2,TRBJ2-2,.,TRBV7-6,TGTGCCAGCAGCTCGCCCATACTAGCGGGAAATGGGGAGCTGTTTTTT,CASSSPILAGNGELFF
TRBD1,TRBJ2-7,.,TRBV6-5,TGTGCCAGCAGTTACTCAAAAGGACAGGCGAACTACGAGCAGTACTTC,CASSYSKGQANYEQYF
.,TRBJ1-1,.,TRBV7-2,TGTGCCAGCAGCCCTCGAGGGACTGAAGCTTTCTTT,CASSPRGTEAFF
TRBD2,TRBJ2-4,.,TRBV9,TGTGCCAGCAGCGTAGCTAGTAGCGGGAGCAACATTCAGTACTTC,CASSVASSGSNIQYF
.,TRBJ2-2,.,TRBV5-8,TGTGCCAGCAGCTTGCCGCCCTTAACCGGGGAGCTGTTTTTT,CASSLPPLTGELFF
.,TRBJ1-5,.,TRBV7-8,TGTGCCAGCAGCGGGATGCGGAATCAGCCCCAGCATTTT,CASSGMRNQPQHF
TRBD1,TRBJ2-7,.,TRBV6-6,TGTGCCAGCAGTTACCCGGGACAGGGGGCCTACGAGCAGTACTTC,CASSYPGQGAYEQYF
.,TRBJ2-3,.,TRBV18,TGTGCCAGCTCACCGCCCCGGCTTGCGGGGCAGGGAGGAGATACGCAGTATTTT,CASSPPRLAGQGGDTQYF
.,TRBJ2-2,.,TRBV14,TGTGCCAGCAGCCAAGATCCACGGGACCTGTACACCGGGGAGCTGTTTTTT,CASSQDPRDLYTGELFF
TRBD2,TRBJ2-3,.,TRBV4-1,TGCGCCAGCAATTTAGCGGGAGCTTCTTCTTTGGATACGCAGTATTTT,CASNLAGASSLDTQYF
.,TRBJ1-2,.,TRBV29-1,TGCAGCGTTGAAACCGCACAGCGATTACACTATGGCTACACCTTC,CSVETAQRLHYGYTF
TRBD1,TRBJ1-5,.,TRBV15,TGTGCCACCAGCAGAGTTACAGGGGGGCCCCAGCATTTT,CATSRVTGGPQHF
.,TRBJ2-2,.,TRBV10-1,TGCGCCAGCAGCCCTTCTGGGGGAACCGGGGAGCTGTTTTTT,CASSPSGGTGELFF
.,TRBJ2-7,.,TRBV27,TGTGCCAGCCGGGGTCATCCCTACGAGCAGTACTTC,CASRGHPYEQYF
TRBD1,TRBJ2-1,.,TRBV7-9,TGTGCCAGCAGCTTGGAGACAGGGGGCTACTACAATGAGCAGTTCTTC,CASSLETGGYYNEQFF
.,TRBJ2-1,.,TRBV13,TGTGCCAGCAGCTTAGATGGATTAGGGGGGTACAATGAGCAGTTCTTC,CASSLDGLGGYNEQFF
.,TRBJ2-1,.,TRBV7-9,TGTGCCAGCAGCTGGGTGGATAATGAGCAGTTCTTC,CASSWVDNEQFF
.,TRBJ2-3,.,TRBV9,TGTGCCAGCAGCGTGTCACGGGGGATTCAGTTGGATACGCAGTATTTT,CASSVSRGIQLDTQYF
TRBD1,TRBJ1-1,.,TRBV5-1,TGCGCCAGCAGCTTGACCGGGACAGGGTCTGTAAGCAGTGGAGACACTGAAGCTTTCTTT,CASSLTGTGSVSSGDTEAFF
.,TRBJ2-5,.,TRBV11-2,TGTGCCAGCAGCCAAAGGGGGGAAGAGACCCAGTACTTC,CASSQRGEETQYF
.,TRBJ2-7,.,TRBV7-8,TGTGCCAGCAGCGGGTCCCGGGATTACTACGAGCAGTACTTC,CASSGSRDYYEQYF
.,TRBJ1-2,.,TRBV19,TGTGCCAGTAGGCCCCCGGCCGGTCCGCTGGGCTACACCTTC,CASRPPAGPLGYTF